The rows below give T cell receptor beta chains drawn from one sample of a study of siplizumab effects on memory and regulatory T cells. Here immunoSEQ multiplex PCR was the method, and the copy in TCRdb shows in-frame clones only, minus some. The data contain 120,000 or so clones, just under 95% of them singletons. The sequenced sample was CD4+ T cells sorted from blood. Receptors originate from a human donor in good health. CDR3s include the opening cysteine and the closing phenylalanine or tryptophan. D genes are given only for firm matches. A clone size is listed for some rows: how often the clone was seen (once, few, many), or a class if it is expanded.

abundance	j_gene	v_gene	d_gene	CDR3aa	CDR3nt
.	TRBJ2-2	TRBV10-3	.	CASGLVGELFF	TGTGCGTCCGGGCTGGTCGGGGAGCTGTTTTTT
.	TRBJ1-4	TRBV5-4	.	CASSTQVPTNEKLFF	TGTGCCAGCAGCACACAGGTACCAACTAATGAAAAACTGTTTTTT
.	TRBJ1-1	TRBV29-1	.	CSVSWGTEAFF	TGCAGCGTCTCTTGGGGCACTGAAGCTTTCTTT
.	TRBJ2-7	TRBV15	TRBD2	CATSRGLETYEQYF	TGTGCCACCAGCAGGGGACTAGAGACCTACGAGCAGTACTTC
.	TRBJ2-2	TRBV25-1	.	CASSPSGRGRNTGELFF	TGTGCCAGCAGTCCCTCGGGTAGAGGACGGAACACCGGGGAGCTGTTTTTT
.	TRBJ2-1	TRBV4-2	TRBD1	CASSLSTGQGANEQFF	TGTGCCAGCAGCCTATCAACAGGACAGGGGGCGAATGAGCAGTTCTTC
.	TRBJ1-2	TRBV7-9	.	CASSLESTNYGYTF	TGTGCCAGCAGCTTAGAATCCACTAACTATGGCTACACCTTC
.	TRBJ1-5	TRBV6-1	.	CASLQGTSNQPQHF	TGTGCCAGCTTACAGGGCACTAGCAATCAGCCCCAGCATTTT
once	TRBJ1-2	TRBV20-1	.	CSARTDTGYTF	TGCAGTGCTAGAACCGACACCGGCTACACCTTC
.	TRBJ2-1	TRBV30	TRBD2	CAWRRGVMAPGYGEQFF	TGTGCCTGGAGGCGGGGGGTTATGGCCCCAGGGTACGGTGAGCAGTTCTTC
.	TRBJ2-7	TRBV18	TRBD1	CASSSGTGRADEQYF	TGTGCCAGCTCATCCGGGACAGGGAGAGCGGACGAGCAGTACTTC
.	TRBJ1-4	TRBV5-1	.	CASSRDSRGGNEKLFF	TGCGCCAGCAGCCGGGACTCCCGAGGGGGTAATGAAAAACTGTTTTTT
.	TRBJ2-1	TRBV5-1	TRBD1	CASSFDRAFDNEQFF	TGCGCCAGCAGCTTCGACAGGGCTTTCGACAATGAGCAGTTCTTC
.	TRBJ2-3	TRBV15	TRBD2	CATSRYRASGSSTDTQYF	TGTGCCACCAGCAGATATCGCGCTAGCGGTTCTAGCACAGATACGCAGTATTTT
.	TRBJ1-6	TRBV14	TRBD1	CASSLAGQGMGSPLHF	TGTGCCAGCAGCCTGGCGGGACAGGGGATGGGGTCACCCCTCCACTTT
once	TRBJ2-3	TRBV18	.	CASSPALDTQYF	TGTGCCAGCTCACCAGCTCTGGATACGCAGTATTTT
once	TRBJ2-3	TRBV5-1	.	CASSLAALRDTQYF	TGCGCCAGCAGCTTGGCCGCTCTGAGAGATACGCAGTATTTT
.	TRBJ1-2	TRBV6-4	TRBD1	CASRQGFLAGYTF	TGTGCCAGCAGACAGGGGTTTTTAGCCGGCTACACCTTC
.	TRBJ2-3	TRBV20-1	.	CSGSSTDTQYF	TGCAGTGGCTCGAGCACAGATACGCAGTATTTT
.	TRBJ2-5	TRBV7-9	.	CASSLGLRGSGETQYF	TGTGCCAGCAGCTTAGGTTTACGGGGCTCGGGAGAGACCCAGTACTTC